Listed here is a single TCR beta chain. Its antigen is undetermined. CDR3 size: 14 residues. The germline CDR1 and CDR2 sequences are SGHTA and FQGTGA. V gave up 5 bases and J gave up 6 bases, with 13 bases separating them. The source of the sample is a study of T cells in Graves' hyperthyroidism and ophthalmopathy. Looking at the study overall: At the time of initial diagnosis and before any treatment, peripheral blood was collected. Study conclusions and caveats: Among clonotypes expanded in thyroid above 0.001, most were also found in blood.

Each ophthalmopathy patient scored at least 3 on the Clinical Activity Score and at least 4 on NOSPECS grade, with duration under 3 months. PBMCs were derived from about 9.1 ml fresh peripheral blood. TCR beta CDR3 regions were amplified from RNA. A set of HTBI primers served as the primers for a first-round RT-PCR of the TCR CDR3. MiXCR, run by TCRdb on the multiplex PCR reads, gives a single entry per CDR3 protein. The profile shows hundreds of thousands of distinct CDR3 sequences, about 14% of them singletons. The sequencing input was blood. V gene TRBV7-3 combines with J gene TRBJ2-2; possibly TRBD1 for D (6 bases). The clonotype originates from a man between 45 and 60 years old with Graves' ophthalmopathy. The CDR3 bases are TGTGCCAGCAGCCTGCACCAGGGGCCCGGGGAGCTGTTTTTT. This encodes CASSLHQGPGELFF. Full variable domain (missing parts from reference TRBV7-3 and TRBJ2-2): GAGVSQTPSNKVTEKGKYVELRCDPISGHTALYWYRQSLGQGPEFLIYFQGTGAADDSGLPNDRFFAVRPEGSVSTLKIQRTERGDSAVYLCASSLHQGPGELFFGEGSRLTVL.